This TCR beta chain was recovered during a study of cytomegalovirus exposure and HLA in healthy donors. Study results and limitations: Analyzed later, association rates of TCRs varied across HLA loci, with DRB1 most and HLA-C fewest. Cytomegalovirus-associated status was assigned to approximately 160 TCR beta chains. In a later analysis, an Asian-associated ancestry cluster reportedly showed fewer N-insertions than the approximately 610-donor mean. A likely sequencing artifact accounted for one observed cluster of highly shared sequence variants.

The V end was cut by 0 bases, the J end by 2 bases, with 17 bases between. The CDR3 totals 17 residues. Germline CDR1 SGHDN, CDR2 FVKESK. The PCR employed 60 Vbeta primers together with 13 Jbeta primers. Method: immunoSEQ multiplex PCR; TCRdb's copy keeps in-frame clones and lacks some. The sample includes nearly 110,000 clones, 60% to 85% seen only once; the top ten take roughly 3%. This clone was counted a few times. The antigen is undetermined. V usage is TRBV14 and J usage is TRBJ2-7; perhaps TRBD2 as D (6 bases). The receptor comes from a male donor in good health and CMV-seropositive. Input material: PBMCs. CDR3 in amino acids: CASSQDLLGGVPYEQYF. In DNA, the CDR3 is TGTGCCAGCAGCCAAGATCTGCTGGGAGGAGTTCCCTACGAGCAGTACTTC.